Following are 2 T cell receptor beta chains from one sample sequenced in a study of T cell changes during pregnancy in multiple sclerosis (dated by TCRdb to 2018 to 2020). Library construction relied on the immunoSEQ multiplex PCR assay. In TCRdb, the immuneACCESS table is reduced to in-frame sequences with V and J assigned. These tables do not hold every clone; where another copy was compared, an unresolved V gene accounts for under half, and the others remain unexplained. Across this sample there are about 93,000 clones, with 91% seen only once. The ten largest clones represent roughly 1.7% of the sample. The specimen comprised peripheral blood, sampled after pregnancy. The receptor source for this set is a female donor in good health, enrolled as a control in a pregnancy study.

The chain links TRBV18 to TRBJ2-7, with 9 bases aligning to TRBD1. In germline, CDR1 is KGHSH, CDR2 LQKENI. V was pared by 9 bases and J by 6 bases, with 6 bases of the junction left unmatched. This CDR3 has 12 amino acids. The CDR3 DNA follows: TGTGCCAGTGCCGGGACAGGGCGCGAGCAGTACTTC. Translating gives CASAGTGREQYF.

The CDR3 protein is CASSRRTSRLQETQYF. In DNA form, the CDR3 reads TGTGCCAGCAGCCGTAGGACTAGCAGACTCCAAGAGACCCAGTACTTC. The gene calls are TRBV5-4 and TRBJ2-5; TRBD2 agrees at 8 bases. After removal of 4 bases from V and 1 base from J, the junction contained 9 bases not matched to a gene. From germline, CDR1 is SGHNT and CDR2 YYREEE (reference sequence). The CDR3 consists of 16 residues.